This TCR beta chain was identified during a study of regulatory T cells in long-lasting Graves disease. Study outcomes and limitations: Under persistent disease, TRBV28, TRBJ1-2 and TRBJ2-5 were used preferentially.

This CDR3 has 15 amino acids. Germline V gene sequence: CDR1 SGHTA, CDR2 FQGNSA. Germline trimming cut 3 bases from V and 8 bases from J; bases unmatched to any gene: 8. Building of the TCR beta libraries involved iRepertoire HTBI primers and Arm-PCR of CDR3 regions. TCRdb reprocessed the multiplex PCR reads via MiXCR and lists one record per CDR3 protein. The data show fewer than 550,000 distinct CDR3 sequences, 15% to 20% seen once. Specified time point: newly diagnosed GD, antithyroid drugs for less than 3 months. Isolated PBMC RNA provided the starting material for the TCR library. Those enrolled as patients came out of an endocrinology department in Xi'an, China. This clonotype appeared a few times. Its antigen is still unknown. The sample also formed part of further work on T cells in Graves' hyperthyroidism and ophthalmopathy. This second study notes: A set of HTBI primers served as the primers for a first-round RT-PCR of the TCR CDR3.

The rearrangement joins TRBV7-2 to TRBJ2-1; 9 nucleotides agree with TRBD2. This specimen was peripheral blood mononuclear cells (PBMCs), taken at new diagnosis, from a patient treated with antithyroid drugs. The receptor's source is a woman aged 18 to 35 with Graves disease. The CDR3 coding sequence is TGTGCCAGCAGCTTCGTACTAGCGGGTTCGGATGAGCAGTTCTTC. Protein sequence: CASSFVLAGSDEQFF.